The 9 T cell receptor beta chains listed next were all sequenced from one sample in a study of read filtering for tumor transcriptome and immune sequencing (dated by TCRdb to the early 2020s). Sequencing was carried out with an Illumina HiSeq 4000. TCR libraries were constructed from roughly 380 ng RNA using the Immunoverse kit, and molecular barcoded adaptors covering alpha/delta and beta/gamma chains were employed. The public reads were reprocessed in TCRdb via fastp at Q25 and MiXCR, keeping in-frame beta chains. Each record represents a unique CDR3 protein, reported with the most common genes and DNA among its rows. This sample is represented by 49,000 or so distinct CDR3 sequences; approximately 12% of them were singletons. Of the sample, 13% to 15% is held by the ten largest clones. The specimen was a population of CD138-negative cells sorted from bone marrow. Reading the label with the study, this specimen's cell subset or site is: bone marrow mononuclear cells depleted of CD138+ plasma/myeloma cells by negative magnetic selection. These receptors originate from a donor at least 40 years old with multiple myeloma.

This clonotype has ten or more counts. J is TRBJ1-3 and V is TRBV3-1; D is undetermined. V was shortened by 3 bases and J by 4 bases, with 13 bases between the two germline ends. From germline, CDR1 is LGHDT and CDR2 YNNKEL (reference sequence). There are 15 residues in the CDR3. In DNA, the CDR3 is TGTGCCAGCAGCCATCTCGCCGGCGGGGGAAACACCATATATTTT. Protein: CASSHLAGGGNTIYF.

This clonotype was observed many times. This rearrangement joins TRBV5-1 to TRBJ1-1; 10 nucleotides align to TRBD1. CDR1 is SGHRS, CDR2 YFSETQ, per germline. The CDR3 has 17 amino acids. Trimming removed 3 bases from V and 0 bases from J; junction bases left unmatched: 8. The CDR3 protein is CASSSGTGDRMNTEAFF. CDR3 sequence (DNA): TGCGCCAGCAGCTCCGGGACAGGGGACCGGATGAACACTGAAGCTTTCTTT. Filled out from reference TRBV5-1 and TRBJ1-1, the complete variable domain reads KAGVTQTPRYLIKTRGQQVTLSCSPISGHRSVSWYQQTPGQGLQFLFEYFSETQRNKGNFPGRFSGRQFSNSRSEMNVSTLELGDSALYLCASSSGTGDRMNTEAFFGQGTRLTVV.

This clonotype has ten or more counts. The V call is TRBV6-6, the J call TRBJ1-1, with D possibly TRBD1 on 6 matching bases. Trimming removed 11 bases from V and 2 bases from J, with 24 bases in between. In germline, CDR1 is MNHNY, CDR2 SVGAGI (reference sequence). CDR3 length: 16 residues. The CDR3 nucleotides read TGTGCCGTCTGGGGGAAAGGAGCAGGGGTAAACACTGAAGCTTTCTTT. As protein: CAVWGKGAGVNTEAFF.

This clonotype appeared many times. The chain is built from TRBV6-1 and TRBJ1-5; D gene unclear. Per germline, CDR1 MNHNS and CDR2 SASEGT. CDR3 length: 17 amino acids. Trimming took off 2 bases at V and 0 bases at J, with 14 bases between the two ends. The CDR3 loop is CASSELPGSYSNQPQHF. The CDR3 nucleotides are TGTGCCAGCAGTGAACTCCCGGGATCTTATAGCAATCAGCCCCAGCATTTT.

As to this clonotype: A far larger clone lies a single base away; this is likely a read error. The V gene is TRBV11-1, the J gene TRBJ2-1; 12 bases are shared with TRBD2. The ends lost 4 bases at V and 9 bases at J; junction bases unmatched: 10. Per germline, CDR1 SGHAT and CDR2 FQDESV (reference sequence). The CDR3 is 16 amino acids. DNA for the CDR3: TGTGCCAGCAGCTCCCCTACGACTAGCGGGAGCAGTGAGCAGTTCTTC. Translated, it gives CASSSPTTSGSSEQFF.

This clonotype was found many times. The gene calls are TRBV7-9 and TRBJ2-7; tentative D call: TRBD2 (7 bases). Per the germline V gene, CDR1 is SEHNR and CDR2 is FQNEAQ (reference sequence). V gave up 5 bases and J gave up 5 bases, with 19 bases separating them. This CDR3 spans 15 amino acids. Here the CDR3 reads CASSPHRGEGDEQYF. CDR3 coding DNA: TGTGCCAGCAGCCCCCATCGGGGGGAGGGGGACGAGCAGTACTTC.

This clonotype was counted many times. Relative to the germline gene, one junction end is altered; a read error may explain this. V is TRBV7-2 and J is TRBJ2-1; the D is unclear. CDR1 is SGHTA and CDR2 is FQGNSA in the germline V gene. The CDR3 is 15 amino acids. CDR3 in DNA: TGTGCCAGCAGTCCAACAGCCTCCTCCTACAGTGAGCAGTTCTTC. This translates into CASSPTASSYSEQFF. Full variable domain (outside the CDR3, taken from reference TRBV7-2 and TRBJ2-1): GAGVSQSPSNKVTEKGKDVELRCDPISGHTALYWYRQSLGQGLEFLIYFQGNSAPDKSGLPSDRFSAERTGGSVSTLTIQRTQQEDSAVYLCASSPTASSYSEQFFGPGTRLTVL.

Remarks on this clonotype: Possible read error: a much larger clone is one base away. The chain uses TRBV7-9 and TRBJ2-5; 9 nucleotides align to TRBD2. The CDR3 has 15 amino acids. CDR1 is SEHNR, CDR2 FQNEAQ, per germline (reference sequence). V trimming: 8 bases; J trimming: 4 bases; junction bases outside the gene matches: 11. CDR3 bases: TGTGCCAGCGTTTCTTTGTCAGCGGGAGGAGAGACCCAGTACTTC. Its protein is CASVSLSAGGETQYF.

This clonotype was recorded at least ten times. V usage is TRBV19 and J usage is TRBJ2-2; 13 positions match TRBD2. The CDR3 spans 16 residues. Germline V gives CDR1 LNHDA, CDR2 SQIVND (reference sequence). V was clipped by 4 bases and J by 7 bases; unmatched bases: 6. The CDR3 is CASSTRTSGRVGELFF. DNA of the CDR3: TGTGCCAGTAGTACGAGGACTAGCGGGAGAGTCGGGGAGCTGTTTTTT.